This T cell receptor beta chain was sequenced during a study of T cells after posttransplantation cyclophosphamide (dated by TCRdb to about 2016). With regard to the full study: The study tracked T cell repertoire reconstitution by TRB sequencing after myeloablative bone marrow transplantation using posttransplantation cyclophosphamide as GVHD prophylaxis. Antigen receptor sequencing was done on samples from 35 PTCy-treated patients and from under 20 related bone marrow donors of those patients. TRB sequencing was performed on blood from all 34 PTCy patients with 1-year posttransplant specimens. TRB sequencing was also done on up to about 3 additional blood samples from 2 to 5.2 years after transplant in 3 patients, and on pretransplant blood from a handful of patients. Because TRA and TRB clonality correlated tightly in about 9 samples, the subsequent TCR analyses were limited to TRB only. Public TRB sequences were compared against a database of over 3,000 sequences linked to responses to pathogens, tumor antigens, self-antigens and alloantigens. Broader findings and caveats from the paper: Across approximately 45 patients, TRB clonality was highly associated with recipient CMV seropositivity and CMV reactivation, and diversity in PTCy patients was similar to diversity in CNI/methotrexate controls. Donor-recipient similarity was low at 1-2 months but increased during the first year, and donor CD8+ memory clones often dominated later blood repertoires. The TRB repertoires of T cells infiltrating skin or GI tract showed only limited overlap with the TRB repertoires of T cells in blood.

CDR1 is given as SGHRS and CDR2 as YFSETQ, both from the germline V gene. Spanning cysteine to phenylalanine, the CDR3 consists of 17 amino acids. The entry retains the CDR3 DNA only, 51 bases that are in frame from base 1. The V end gives up 1 base and the J end 10 bases, leaving 10 bases in the junction not matched to a gene. Genomic DNA was the input for TRB sequencing, which was run either with the immunoSEQ assay at survey resolution or with the hsTCRB kit. As for how the authors treated the data: The immunoSEQ software handled initial read processing, and the LymphoSeq R package was used for repertoire analyses. For each TRB dataset, clonality was calculated as 1 minus normalized Shannon entropy, and the Gini coefficient was computed as well. Phenotypes of unsorted samples were inferred by mapping TRB sequences from sorted subsets of the recipient or donor onto unsorted samples of the same recipient. The clones in this table, taken by TCRdb from immuneACCESS, are in-frame only. Not every clone is retained; where verified, under half of the shortfall comes from an unresolved V gene, and the cause of the rest is unknown. V and J calls and clone size are copied from that table; D and trimming were computed from the DNA. For this sample the table reports approximately 17,000 clones, with no clone seen just once. Approximately 0.54% of the sample comes from the top ten.

The sample holds many counts of this clone. There is no known antigen for this receptor. No qualities accompany the bases; no much larger clone lies one base away. What this sample's treatment or condition label stands for: high-dose cyclophosphamide on days +3 and +4 as single-agent GVHD prophylaxis. Busulfan and fludarabine conditioning, a related or unrelated marrow graft, and cyclophosphamide on days +3 and +4 were given to PTCy patients. The PTCy-treated patients were enrolled in a prospective multi-institutional clinical trial. Mononuclear cells from peripheral blood and bone marrow were separated by Ficoll-Hypaque density centrifugation and then cryopreserved.

The clonotype was recovered from a female patient in her 30s who received an allogeneic stem cell transplant from a related donor, was CMV-positive, and had no GVHD. In transplant recipients, some T cells may be of donor rather than host origin. The rearranged segments are TRBV5-1 and TRBJ2-1; 14 junctional bases match TRBD2. The input for sequencing was PBMCs, taken after allogeneic stem cell transplant with posttransplant cyclophosphamide. The DNA sequence reads TGCGCCAGCAGCTTGCCCCTAGGGACTAGCGGGAGTCGAGAGCAGTTCTTC. Its amino acids are CASSLPLGTSGSREQFF.